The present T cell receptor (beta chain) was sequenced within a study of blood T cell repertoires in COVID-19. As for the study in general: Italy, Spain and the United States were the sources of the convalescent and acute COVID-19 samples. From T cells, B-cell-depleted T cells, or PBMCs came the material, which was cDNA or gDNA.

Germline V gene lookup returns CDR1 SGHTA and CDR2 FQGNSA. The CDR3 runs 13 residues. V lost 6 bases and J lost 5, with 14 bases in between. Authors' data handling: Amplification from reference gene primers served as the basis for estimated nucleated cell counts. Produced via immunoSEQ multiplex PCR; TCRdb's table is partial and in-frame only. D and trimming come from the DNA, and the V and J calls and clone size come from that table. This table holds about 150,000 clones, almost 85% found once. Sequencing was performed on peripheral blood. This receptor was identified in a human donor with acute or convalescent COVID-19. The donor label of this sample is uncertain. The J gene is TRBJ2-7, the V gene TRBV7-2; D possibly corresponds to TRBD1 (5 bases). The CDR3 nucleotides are TGTGCCAGCAGTGGGGCCACAGGCAACGAGCAGTACTTC. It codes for CASSGATGNEQYF. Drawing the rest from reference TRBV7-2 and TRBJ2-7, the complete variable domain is GAGVSQSPSNKVTEKGKDVELRCDPISGHTALYWYRQSLGQGLEFLIYFQGNSAPDKSGLPSDRFSAERTGGSVSTLTIQRTQQEDSAVYLCASSGATGNEQYFGPGTRLTVT.